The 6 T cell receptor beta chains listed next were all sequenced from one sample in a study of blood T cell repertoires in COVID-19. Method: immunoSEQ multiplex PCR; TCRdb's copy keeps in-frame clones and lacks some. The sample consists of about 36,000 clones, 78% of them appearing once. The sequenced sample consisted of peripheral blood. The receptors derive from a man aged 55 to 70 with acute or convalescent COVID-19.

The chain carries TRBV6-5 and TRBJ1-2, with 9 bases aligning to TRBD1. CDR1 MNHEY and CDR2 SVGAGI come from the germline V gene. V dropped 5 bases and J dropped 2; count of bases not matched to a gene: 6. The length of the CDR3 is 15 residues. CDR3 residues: CASSQPTGGNYGYTF. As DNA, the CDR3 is TGTGCCAGCAGTCAACCGACAGGGGGGAACTATGGCTACACCTTC.

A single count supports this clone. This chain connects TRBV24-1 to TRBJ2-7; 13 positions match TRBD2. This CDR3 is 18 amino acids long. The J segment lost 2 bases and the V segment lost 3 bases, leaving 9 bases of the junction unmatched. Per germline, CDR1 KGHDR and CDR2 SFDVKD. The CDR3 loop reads CATSDRTSGRTDPYEQYF. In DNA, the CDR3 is TGTGCCACCAGTGATCGGACTAGCGGGAGAACGGACCCCTACGAGCAGTACTTC.

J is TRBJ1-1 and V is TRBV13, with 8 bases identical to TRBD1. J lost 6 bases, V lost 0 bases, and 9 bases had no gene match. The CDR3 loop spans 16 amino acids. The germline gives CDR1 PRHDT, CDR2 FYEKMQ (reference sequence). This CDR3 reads CASSLGPGGWGAEAFF. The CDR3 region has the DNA TGTGCCAGCAGCTTAGGCCCAGGGGGCTGGGGGGCTGAAGCTTTCTTT.

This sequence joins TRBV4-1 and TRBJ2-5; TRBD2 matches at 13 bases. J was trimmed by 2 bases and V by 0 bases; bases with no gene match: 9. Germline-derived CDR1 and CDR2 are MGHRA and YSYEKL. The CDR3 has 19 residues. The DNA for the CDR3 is TGCGCCAGCAGCCAAGATCGAACTAGCGGGAGGGCAAAACAAGAGACCCAGTACTTC. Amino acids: CASSQDRTSGRAKQETQYF.

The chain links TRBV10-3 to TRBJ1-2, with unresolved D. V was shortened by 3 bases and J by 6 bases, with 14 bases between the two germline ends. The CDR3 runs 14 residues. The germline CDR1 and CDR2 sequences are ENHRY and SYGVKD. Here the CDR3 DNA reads TGTGCCATCAGTGATGCTCCAGAGGTCCATGGCTACACCTTC. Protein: CAISDAPEVHGYTF.

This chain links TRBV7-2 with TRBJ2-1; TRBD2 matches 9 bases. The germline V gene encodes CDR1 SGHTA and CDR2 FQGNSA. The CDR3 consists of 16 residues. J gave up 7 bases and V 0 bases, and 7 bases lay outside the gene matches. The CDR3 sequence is CASSLAGTSLGNEQFF. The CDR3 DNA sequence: TGTGCCAGCAGCTTAGCGGGGACTAGCCTTGGTAATGAGCAGTTCTTC.